Sequencing of this T cell receptor beta chain was carried out in a study of shared clonotypes between healthy human individuals. The study, taken as a whole, reports: It was the non-shared clonotypes that had lower generation probabilities than clonotypes shared by all four donors.

Remarks on this clone: The antigen is undetermined.

Deletions cut 4 bases from V and 2 bases from J, with 13 bases between. The germline V gene encodes CDR1 SGHRS and CDR2 YFSETQ. CDR3 length: 14 amino acids. Donors, without exception, were Caucasian adults residing in Nashville, Tennessee. Division of CD4+ cells produced a CD45RA+ naive subset and a CD45RA-negative memory subset. Profiling relied on immunoSEQ multiplex PCR, and the TCRdb table lists in-frame clones only, not all of them. The sample carries 2 million to 2.5 million clones, approximately 93% recorded once. The J gene is TRBJ2-7, the V gene TRBV5-1; a possible D gene is TRBD1 (6 bases). The source of this sequence is a young man in good health. Some clones in this sample may be carry-over from other donors' samples. Material for sequencing was naive CD4+ T cells from PBMCs. The subset here: CD45RA+ positively selected. The DNA for the CDR3 is TGCGCCAGCAGCCGGGCCAGGGGAACCTACGAGCAGTACTTC. This sequence encodes CASSRARGTYEQYF. The full variable domain, rest sourced from reference TRBV5-1 and TRBJ2-7, is KAGVTQTPRYLIKTRGQQVTLSCSPISGHRSVSWYQQTPGQGLQFLFEYFSETQRNKGNFPGRFSGRQFSNSRSEMNVSTLELGDSALYLCASSRARGTYEQYFGPGTRLTVT.